The 8 T cell receptor beta chains given below trace back to one sample, sequenced in a study of OX40 agonist ivuxolimab in advanced cancers. Sequencing was performed with immunoSEQ multiplex PCR; in TCRdb, only in-frame clones are kept and a portion is missing. The table has 100,000 to 150,000 clones, around 92% seen once; the top ten hold 0.8% to 1%. The sample in question was CD4+ or CD8+ T cells sorted from blood, obtained in a trial of the OX40 agonist ivuxolimab. Receptors were obtained from an adult with an advanced solid tumor such as melanoma, head and neck, liver or kidney cancer.

This clone is a singleton in its sample. V gene TRBV25-1 combines with J gene TRBJ2-7; TRBD1 matches 8 bases. Germline V gives CDR1 MGHDK, CDR2 SYGVNS. Trimming removed 8 bases from V and 3 bases from J; junction bases left unmatched: 6. The CDR3 runs 13 residues. The CDR3 DNA reads as TGTGCCAGCTCCGGGACAGGTATCTACGAGCAGTACTTC. Protein sequence: CASSGTGIYEQYF.

The chain links TRBV28 to TRBJ2-3, with D perhaps matching TRBD2 (6 bases). This CDR3 has 16 residues. Trimming took 4 bases from V and 2 from J, leaving 16 bases between them. The germline CDR1 and CDR2 sequences are MDHEN and SYDVKM. This chain's CDR3 is CASSSHPGGNTDTQYF. In DNA, the CDR3 is TGTGCCAGCAGTTCCCACCCTGGCGGGAACACAGATACGCAGTATTTT.

CDR3 nucleotide sequence: TGTGCCAGAAGCTTGCTTCTAGTTTGGTTCTACGAGCAGTACTTC. This encodes CARSLLLVWFYEQYF. V gene TRBV5-3 combines with J gene TRBJ2-7; unclear D gene. TRBV5-3 is marked as an open reading frame, function uncertain. Trimming took 1 base from V and 3 from J, leaving 14 bases between them. This CDR3 contains 15 residues.

The rearrangement links TRBV6-1 to TRBJ2-1, with unresolved D. The CDR3 consists of 12 residues. V was shortened by 4 bases and J by 9 bases, with 10 bases between the two germline ends. Per the germline V gene, CDR1 is MNHNS and CDR2 is SASEGT. CDR3 sequence: CASSVPYGEQFF. In nucleotides, the CDR3 is TGTGCCAGCAGTGTACCTTACGGTGAGCAGTTCTTC.

The rearrangement links TRBV5-1 to TRBJ1-1; no reliable D call. V was pared by 6 bases and J by 0 bases, with 9 bases between. The CDR3 contains 13 residues. The germline CDR1 and CDR2 sequences are SGHRS and YFSETQ. CDR3 in amino acids: CASKAEMNTEAFF. The CDR3 DNA follows: TGCGCCAGCAAGGCAGAGATGAACACTGAAGCTTTCTTT.

The V gene is TRBV28, the J gene TRBJ2-3, with 9 bases that match TRBD2. The germline V gene has CDR1 MDHEN and CDR2 SYDVKM. V shed 11 bases and J 4 bases; nucleotides not matched to a gene: 10. The CDR3 spans 14 residues. This CDR3 is CACQKREAADTQYF. CDR3 in DNA: TGTGCCTGTCAAAAGCGGGAGGCCGCAGATACGCAGTATTTT.

The CDR3 is CASSLWTFNEKLFF. DNA of the CDR3: TGTGCCAGCAGCTTGTGGACCTTTAATGAAAAACTGTTTTTT. The chain joins TRBV5-6 to TRBJ1-4; D uncertain. Trimming cost V 1 base and J 4 bases, with 8 bases left between them. Germline values: CDR1 SGHDT, CDR2 YYEEEE. The CDR3 length is 14 residues.

V usage is TRBV28 and J usage is TRBJ2-4, with D perhaps assigned TRBD1 or TRBD2 (6 bases each). Trimming took off 5 bases at V and 7 bases at J, with 18 bases between the two ends. CDR3 length: 15 amino acids. Germline values: CDR1 MDHEN, CDR2 SYDVKM. The CDR3 sequence: CASSLGGWEENIQYF. The DNA for the CDR3 is TGTGCCAGCAGTCTAGGGGGATGGGAGGAGAACATTCAGTACTTC.